This TCR beta chain derives from a study of T cells in tumors after PD-1 blockade. Study-wide context: During anti-PD-1 treatment, some patients continued daily vismodegib 150 mg. General study points: About 41% of tumor TCR clonotypes were also found in blood.

There are a few counts of this clone. As yet, its antigen is unknown. TCRdb keeps only in-frame clones here, not all; method: immunoSEQ multiplex PCR. The sample carries around 45,000 clones, approximately 75% recorded once. The TCR originated in a human donor with basal cell carcinoma. The sample consisted of PBMCs, taken before anti-PD-1 treatment.

The CDR3 spells CASKNRDFRGYTF. The CDR3, as DNA: TGTGCCAGCAAGAACCGGGACTTCCGAGGCTACACCTTC. The chain links TRBV6-6 to TRBJ1-2; tentatively, D is TRBD1 (5 bases). The CDR3 is made up of 13 amino acids. V lost 7 bases and J 8 bases, leaving 17 bases between the germline ends. The V gene's germline CDR1 is MNHNY and CDR2 SVGAGI (reference sequence).